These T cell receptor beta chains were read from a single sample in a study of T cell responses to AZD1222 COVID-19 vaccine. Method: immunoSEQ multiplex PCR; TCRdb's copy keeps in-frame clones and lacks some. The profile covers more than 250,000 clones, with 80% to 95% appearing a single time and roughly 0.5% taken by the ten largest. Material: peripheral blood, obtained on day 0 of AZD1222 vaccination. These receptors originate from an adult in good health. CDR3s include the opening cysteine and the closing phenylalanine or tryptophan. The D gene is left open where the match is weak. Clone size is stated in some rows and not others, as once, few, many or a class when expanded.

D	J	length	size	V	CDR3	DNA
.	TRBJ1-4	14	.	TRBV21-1	CASSKEQGNEKLFF	TGTGCCAGCAGCAAAGAGCAGGGCAATGAAAAACTGTTTTTT
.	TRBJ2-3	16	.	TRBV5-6	CASSPPYGRHADTQYF	TGTGCCAGCAGCCCCCCTTACGGGAGACACGCAGATACGCAGTATTTT
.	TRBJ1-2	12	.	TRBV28	CASSPPPYGYTF	TGTGCCAGCAGCCCGCCCCCCTATGGCTACACCTTC
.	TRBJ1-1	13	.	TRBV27	CASSLGPTTEAFF	TGTGCCAGCAGCCTAGGGCCGACCACTGAAGCTTTCTTT
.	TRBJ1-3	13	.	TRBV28	CASSRSSGNTIYF	TGTGCCAGCAGTCGGAGCTCTGGAAACACCATATATTTT
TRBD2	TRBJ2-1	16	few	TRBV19	CASSITSSGSYNEQFF	TGTGCCAGTAGTATAACCAGCAGCGGGAGCTACAATGAGCAGTTCTTC
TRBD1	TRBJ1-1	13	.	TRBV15	CATSRRQGNEAFF	TGTGCCACCAGCCGCCGACAGGGGAATGAAGCTTTCTTT
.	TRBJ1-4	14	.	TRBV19	CASTPGPFGEKLFF	TGTGCCAGTACCCCGGGGCCTTTCGGAGAAAAACTGTTTTTT
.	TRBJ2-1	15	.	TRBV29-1	CSVEGGLVTYNEQFF	TGCAGCGTTGAAGGGGGCCTAGTCACCTACAATGAGCAGTTCTTC
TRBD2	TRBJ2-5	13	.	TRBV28	CASRGTIQETQYF	TGTGCCAGCAGGGGGACTATACAAGAGACCCAGTACTTC
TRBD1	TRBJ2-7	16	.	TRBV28	CASSSTGTGSSYEQYF	TGTGCCAGCAGTTCTACCGGGACAGGGAGTTCCTACGAGCAGTACTTC
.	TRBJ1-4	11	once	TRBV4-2	CASGQGDKLFF	TGTGCCAGCGGGCAAGGGGACAAACTGTTTTTT
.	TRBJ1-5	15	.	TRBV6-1	CASSEFSYSNQPQHF	TGTGCCAGCAGTGAATTCAGTTATAGCAATCAGCCCCAGCATTTT
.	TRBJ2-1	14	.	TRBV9	CASSVTLTSEEQFF	TGTGCCAGCAGCGTAACCCTGACTTCGGAGGAGCAGTTCTTC
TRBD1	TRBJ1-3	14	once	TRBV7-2	CASSSTGSGNTIYF	TGTGCCAGCAGCTCGACAGGGTCCGGAAACACCATATATTTT
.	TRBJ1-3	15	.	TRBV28	CASTSRGGTGNTIYF	TGTGCCAGCACCTCAAGGGGGGGAACTGGAAACACCATATATTTT
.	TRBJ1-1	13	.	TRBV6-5	CASSYSDGVKAFF	TGTGCCAGCAGTTACTCGGACGGGGTAAAAGCTTTCTTT
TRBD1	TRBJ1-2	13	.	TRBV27	CASSLRTGNGYTF	TGTGCCAGCAGCCTAAGGACAGGGAACGGCTACACCTTC
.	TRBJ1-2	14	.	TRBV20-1	CSASDEGNTYGYTF	TGCAGTGCTAGTGATGAGGGGAACACCTATGGCTACACCTTC
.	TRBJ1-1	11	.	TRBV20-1	CSATGGTEAFF	TGCAGTGCTACGGGGGGCACTGAAGCTTTCTTT
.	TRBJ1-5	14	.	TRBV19	CASSIDLSDQPQHF	TGTGCCAGTAGTATAGATCTATCCGATCAGCCCCAGCATTTT
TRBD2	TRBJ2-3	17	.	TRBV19	CASSMSGTSDSTDTQYF	TGTGCCAGTAGTATGTCCGGGACTAGCGATTCCACAGATACGCAGTATTTT
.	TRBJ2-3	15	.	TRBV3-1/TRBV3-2	CASSQELTRTDTQYF	TGTGCCAGCAGCCAAGAGCTGACCAGGACAGATACGCAGTATTTT
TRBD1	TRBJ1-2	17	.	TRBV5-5	CASSPRTGGADDYGYTF	TGTGCCAGCAGCCCTAGGACAGGGGGCGCCGATGACTATGGCTACACCTTC
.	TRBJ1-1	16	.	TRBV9	CASSPAGRPMGTEAFF	TGTGCCAGCAGCCCAGCAGGCCGTCCGATGGGCACTGAAGCTTTCTTT
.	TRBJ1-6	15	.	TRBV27	CASSPAGALNSPLHF	TGTGCCAGCAGCCCCGCAGGGGCGCTGAATTCACCCCTCCACTTT
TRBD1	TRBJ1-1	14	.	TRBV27	CASTPTGGNTEAFF	TGTGCCAGCACCCCGACAGGGGGCAACACTGAAGCTTTCTTT
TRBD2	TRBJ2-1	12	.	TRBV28	CASRLTSFEQFF	TGTGCCAGCAGGTTGACTAGCTTTGAGCAGTTCTTC
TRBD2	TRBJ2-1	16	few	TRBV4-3	CASSQDRAGGPDEQFF	TGCGCCAGCAGCCAAGATCGGGCGGGAGGGCCCGATGAGCAGTTCTTC
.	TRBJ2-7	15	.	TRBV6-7	CASTPFVPFCYEQYF	TGTGCCAGCACCCCATTCGTACCTTTCTGTTACGAGCAGTACTTC
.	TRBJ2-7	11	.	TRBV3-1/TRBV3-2	CASSDLTEQYF	TGTGCCAGCAGCGACCTTACCGAGCAGTACTTC
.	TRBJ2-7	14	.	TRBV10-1	CASSARPLASEQYF	TGCGCCAGCAGTGCTCGACCCCTGGCCAGCGAGCAGTACTTC
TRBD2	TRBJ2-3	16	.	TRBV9	CASSVGRGGTTDTQYF	TGTGCCAGCAGCGTAGGTCGGGGGGGTACCACAGATACGCAGTATTTT
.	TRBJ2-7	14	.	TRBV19	CASSPRHFSYEQYF	TGTGCCAGTAGTCCCCGGCACTTCTCCTACGAGCAGTACTTC
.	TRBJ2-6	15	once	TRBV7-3	CASSLSGLGANVLTF	TGTGCCAGCAGCTTATCAGGGTTAGGGGCCAACGTCCTGACTTTC
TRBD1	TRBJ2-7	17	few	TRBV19	CASSPVVRTGRVYEQYF	TGTGCCAGTAGTCCCGTAGTGAGGACAGGGAGAGTTTACGAGCAGTACTTC
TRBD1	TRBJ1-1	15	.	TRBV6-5	CASSLYRGPNTEAFF	TGTGCCAGCAGTTTATACAGGGGGCCGAACACTGAAGCTTTCTTT
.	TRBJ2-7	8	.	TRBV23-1	CASQEQYF	TGCGCCAGCCAGGAGCAGTACTTC
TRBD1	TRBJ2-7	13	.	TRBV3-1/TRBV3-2	CASSQDDRAEQYF	TGTGCCAGCAGCCAAGACGACAGGGCCGAGCAGTACTTC
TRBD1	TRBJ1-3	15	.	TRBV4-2	CASSQDGTVGNTIYF	TGTGCCAGCAGCCAAGACGGGACAGTCGGAAACACCATATATTTT
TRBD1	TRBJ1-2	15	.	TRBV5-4	CASSLPDRGTWGYTF	TGTGCCAGCAGCTTGCCAGACAGGGGAACATGGGGCTACACCTTC
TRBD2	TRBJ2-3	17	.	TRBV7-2	CASRPAGGRAVADTQYF	TGTGCCAGCAGACCCGCGGGCGGGAGGGCCGTGGCAGATACGCAGTATTTT
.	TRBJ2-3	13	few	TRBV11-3	CASSPGTSDTQYF	TGTGCCAGCAGCCCTGGGACCTCCGATACGCAGTATTTT